This T cell receptor (beta chain) comes out of a study of post-analysis software for immune sequencing data. Study-wide background: The courses of disease that were included comprised relapsing-remitting, secondary progressive and progressive-relapsing multiple sclerosis. Points from the study as a whole: Those with multiple sclerosis, the patient group, showed significantly lower normalized Chao1 diversity than controls. Patients showed TRBV5-6, TRBV5-1 and TRBV20-1 among 4 or 5 TRBV segments more frequent than in controls.

A remark on this clonotype: The antigen remains unidentified.

The trim removed 8 bases at V and 5 bases at J, leaving 9 bases unmatched. The CDR3 runs to 16 residues. Germline V gene lookup returns CDR1 SNHLY and CDR2 FYNNEI. Presence of unique molecular identifiers characterized the TCR beta cDNA libraries. TCRdb independently ran MiXCR on the PCR reads; one entry per CDR3 protein. The repertoire has about 160,000 distinct CDR3 sequences, around 34% of them found once; the top ten carry 25% to 35%. The chain recombines TRBV2 with TRBJ2-3; 14 bases are shared with TRBD2. This sequence was found in a girl between 5 and 17 years old with multiple sclerosis. The sample consisted of blood, taken after autologous hematopoietic stem cell transplantation. In DNA form, the CDR3 reads TGTGCCAGCCCGAAAGGACTAGCGGGAGGTCAAGATACGCAGTATTTT. Protein product: CASPKGLAGGQDTQYF.